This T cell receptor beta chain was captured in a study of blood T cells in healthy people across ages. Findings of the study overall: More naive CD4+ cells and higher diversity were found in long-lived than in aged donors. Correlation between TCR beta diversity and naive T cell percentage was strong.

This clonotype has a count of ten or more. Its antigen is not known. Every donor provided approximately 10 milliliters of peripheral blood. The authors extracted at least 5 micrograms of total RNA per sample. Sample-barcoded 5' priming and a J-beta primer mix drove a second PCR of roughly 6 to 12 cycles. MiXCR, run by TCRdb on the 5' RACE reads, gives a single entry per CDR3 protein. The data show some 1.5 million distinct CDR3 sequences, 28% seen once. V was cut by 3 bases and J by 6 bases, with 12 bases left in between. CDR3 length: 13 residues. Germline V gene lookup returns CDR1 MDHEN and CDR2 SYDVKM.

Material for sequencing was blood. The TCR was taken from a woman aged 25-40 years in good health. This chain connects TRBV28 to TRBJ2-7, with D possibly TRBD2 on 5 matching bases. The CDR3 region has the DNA TGTGCCAGCAGTTTCTCGCTAGCTGGCGAGCAGTACTTC. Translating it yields CASSFSLAGEQYF.